Following are 19 T cell receptor beta chains from one sample sequenced in a study of shared clonotypes between healthy human individuals. The data were produced by immunoSEQ multiplex PCR, yet TCRdb's version contains in-frame clones alone and is incomplete. The data show over a million clones, around 98.5% seen once. The material sequenced was naive CD4+ T cells sorted from blood. Subset described: CD45RA+ positively selected. These receptors all come from a man aged 25-45 years in good health.

The genes are TRBV28 and TRBJ2-7; D unclear. V gave up 5 bases and J gave up 2 bases, with 13 bases separating them. The V gene's germline CDR1 is MDHEN and CDR2 SYDVKM. The CDR3 consists of 14 residues. CDR3 protein: CASSSPHSAYEQYF. For the CDR3, the DNA is TGTGCCAGCAGTAGCCCACACAGCGCCTACGAGCAGTACTTC.

Regarding this clone: Other DNA sequences in the sample encode the same CDR3. This chain uses TRBV5-1 with TRBJ1-5, with a weak D call TRBD1 (5 bases). Germline V gene sequence: CDR1 SGHRS, CDR2 YFSETQ. The V gene lost 0 bases and the J gene lost 1 base, with 8 bases spanning the gap. The CDR3 totals 15 residues. The CDR3 DNA follows: TGCGCCAGCAGCTTGGGGGGCACGAGCAATCAGCCCCAGCATTTT. Translation gives CASSLGGTSNQPQHF.

As regards this clone: Additional DNA sequences in this sample encode the identical CDR3. The rearrangement links TRBV5-1 to TRBJ2-3, with D uncertain. This CDR3 has 14 residues. Trimming took off 0 bases at V and 2 bases at J, with 7 bases between the two ends. Germline loops: CDR1 SGHRS, CDR2 YFSETQ. The CDR3 nucleotides are TGCGCCAGCAGCTTGGCCGGCTCCACAGATACGCAGTATTTT. Translating gives CASSLAGSTDTQYF.

This chain joins TRBV19 and TRBJ2-7, with TRBD1 as a possible D gene (6 bases). Germline-derived CDR1 and CDR2 are LNHDA and SQIVND (reference sequence). The V and J ends lost 6 bases and 4 bases respectively, with 16 bases between them. The CDR3 totals 14 residues. The CDR3 is CASSPWDTPYEQYF. CDR3 nucleotide sequence: TGTGCCAGTAGCCCATGGGACACTCCTTACGAGCAGTACTTC.

The sample holds one count of this clone. The chain is built from TRBV6-1 and TRBJ1-5; D gene ambiguous. The germline V gene has CDR1 MNHNS and CDR2 SASEGT. This CDR3 has 13 amino acids. V was trimmed by 3 bases and J by 9 bases, leaving 12 bases between them. CDR3 amino acids: CASSEAGFRPQHF. CDR3 DNA sequence: TGTGCCAGCAGTGAGGCGGGTTTCCGGCCCCAGCATTTT.

This chain uses TRBV28 with TRBJ1-3; D unclear. Germline V gives CDR1 MDHEN, CDR2 SYDVKM. Trimming removed 3 bases from V and 7 bases from J, with 13 bases in between. This CDR3 contains 14 residues. The CDR3 nucleotides read TGTGCCAGCAGTTTGAACAGTTTGGTGAACACCATATATTTT. Translating it yields CASSLNSLVNTIYF. Complete variable domain (other parts from reference TRBV28 and TRBJ1-3): DVKVTQSSRYLVKRTGEKVFLECVQDMDHENMFWYRQDPGLGLRLIYFSYDVKMKEKGDIPEGYSVSREKKERFSLILESASTNQTSMYLCASSLNSLVNTIYFGEGSWLTVV.

The rearrangement links TRBV27 to TRBJ2-7; D is uncertain. V was trimmed by 4 bases and J by 0 bases, leaving 10 bases between them. Per germline, CDR1 MNHEY and CDR2 SMNVEV (reference sequence). The CDR3 length is 14 residues. CDR3 DNA: TGTGCCAGCAGTTCACTCCACCGCTCCTACGAGCAGTACTTC. Its protein is CASSSLHRSYEQYF.

This chain joins TRBV2 and TRBJ1-5; TRBD1 might be the D (6 bases). The CDR3 has 13 amino acids. Deletions cut 7 bases from V and 7 bases from J, with 14 bases between. Germline CDR1 and CDR2: SNHLY and FYNNEI. The CDR3 nucleotides read TGTGCCAGCATGGGTAACGGGGGCCAGCCCCAGCATTTT. Translated: CASMGNGGQPQHF.

The V and J genes are TRBV30 and TRBJ2-1; no definite D call. This CDR3 spans 17 amino acids. In germline, CDR1 is GTSNPN, CDR2 SVGIG (reference sequence). The V end lost 1 base, the J end lost 0 bases, and 16 bases lay between the germline ends. CDR3 nucleotide sequence: TGTGCCTGGAGTGGGTGGGGTCCCCAAAGCTCCTACAATGAGCAGTTCTTC. It codes for CAWSGWGPQSSYNEQFF.

The V call is TRBV6-6, the J call TRBJ2-3; 10 nucleotides align to TRBD2. The CDR3 has 16 residues. Trimming at V came to 5 bases and at J to 2 bases, leaving 7 bases not matched to a gene. CDR1 and CDR2 (germline): MNHNY, SVGAGI (reference sequence). The CDR3 coding sequence is TGTGCCAGCAGTCAAAGCGGGAGGGCTTACACAGATACGCAGTATTTT. It encodes CASSQSGRAYTDTQYF.

V gene TRBV6-1 combines with J gene TRBJ2-7; D perhaps matches TRBD2 (5 bases). V was cut by 4 bases and J by 2 bases, with 15 bases left in between. CDR1 and CDR2 (germline): MNHNS, SASEGT. CDR3 size: 15 residues. The DNA for the CDR3 is TGTGCCAGCAGTGTTGTGAGGGCGCAAACCTACGAGCAGTACTTC. This sequence encodes CASSVVRAQTYEQYF.

The rearrangement joins TRBV7-2 to TRBJ2-1, with TRBD2 as a possible D gene (5 bases). Germline loops: CDR1 SGHTA, CDR2 FQGNSA. V was clipped by 7 bases and J by 4 bases, with 23 bases between them. This CDR3 is built from 17 residues. The CDR3 region has the DNA TGTGCCAGCATGGCTGGGCTAGCCCTTTTTTCTTACAATGAGCAGTTCTTC. Protein product: CASMAGLALFSYNEQFF.

This rearrangement joins TRBV15 to TRBJ1-2; D is perhaps TRBD1 (5 bases). The ends were cut back, 0 bases at V and 4 bases at J, with 12 bases in the middle. The length of the CDR3 is 15 residues. CDR1 and CDR2 (germline): LNHNV, YYDKDF (reference sequence). The CDR3: CATSRDPQESYGYTF. The CDR3 DNA follows: TGTGCCACCAGCAGAGATCCACAGGAGAGCTATGGCTACACCTTC.

The gene calls are TRBV19 and TRBJ2-7, with D possibly being TRBD1 (5 bases). CDR1 LNHDA and CDR2 SQIVND come from the germline V gene (reference sequence). The CDR3 has 14 residues. Trimming stripped 4 bases from V and 6 bases from J, with 16 bases between. The CDR3 region is CASSTNTGLGEQYF. CDR3 nucleotide sequence: TGTGCCAGTAGTACTAATACAGGTTTGGGCGAGCAGTACTTC.

The chain recombines TRBV29-1 with TRBJ1-2, with D perhaps TRBD1 (6 bases). Trimming pared 4 bases from V and 4 bases from J, leaving 13 bases between. The CDR3 is made up of 13 amino acids. The germline CDR1 and CDR2 sequences are SQVTM and ANQGSEA. CDR3 coding DNA: TGCAGCGTTGGCAGGGGCGGAGGCTATGGCTACACCTTC. It is translated as CSVGRGGGYGYTF.

In the case of this clone: This sample includes further DNA sequences coding for the same CDR3. J is TRBJ2-7 and V is TRBV18; 13 bases match TRBD2. CDR3 length: 15 amino acids. Germline loops: CDR1 KGHSH, CDR2 LQKENI. The trim removed 3 bases at V and 3 bases at J, leaving 2 bases unmatched. The CDR3 region is CASSPGTSGIYEQYF. Here the CDR3 DNA reads TGTGCCAGCTCACCGGGGACTAGCGGGATCTACGAGCAGTACTTC.

This rearrangement joins TRBV19 to TRBJ2-7; D is undetermined. Germline CDR1 and CDR2: LNHDA and SQIVND (reference sequence). Trimming left V 4 bases short and J 4 bases short, with 5 bases between. This CDR3 region has 11 residues. The CDR3 DNA reads as TGTGCCAGTAGTACAGCATACGAGCAGTACTTC. Protein sequence: CASSTAYEQYF.

The chain links TRBV6-6 to TRBJ2-2, with D tentatively TRBD1 or TRBD2 (5 bases each). The CDR3 extends over 14 amino acids. Germline CDR1 MNHNY, CDR2 SVGAGI (reference sequence). V dropped 5 bases and J dropped 2 bases, with 9 bases sitting between them. CDR3 in DNA: TGTGCCAGCAGTCCCGGGACCAACACCGGGGAGCTGTTTTTT. This gives the protein CASSPGTNTGELFF.

This chain uses TRBV5-4 with TRBJ1-3; D call uncertain. V shed 0 bases and J shed 0 bases, with 13 bases lying between them. Germline CDR1 and CDR2: SGHNT and YYREEE (reference sequence). The CDR3 has 17 amino acids. CDR3 in DNA: TGTGCCAGCAGCTTGGGGCCAGTTCAGAGCTCTGGAAACACCATATATTTT. The encoded protein is CASSLGPVQSSGNTIYF.